Below are 19 T cell receptor beta chains sequenced from a single sample in a study of T cells after yellow fever vaccination. TCRdb reanalysed the 5' RACE reads using MiXCR and keeps one entry per CDR3 protein. This sample has hundreds of thousands of distinct CDR3 sequences, with approximately 15% found just once. The sequenced sample was PBMCs, obtained on the day of the yellow fever booster vaccination. These receptors all come from a man aged 25 to 45 who received the YFV17D yellow fever vaccine.

Only a few counts were recorded for this clonotype. The chain links TRBV29-1 to TRBJ1-2, with D possibly TRBD1 on 6 matching bases. The germline V and J ends were trimmed by 4 bases and 3 bases, with 9 bases remaining between them. The CDR3 extends over 12 amino acids. The germline gives CDR1 SQVTM, CDR2 ANQGSEA. CDR3 nucleotide sequence: TGCAGCGTTGGGAGGGGGGACTATGGCTACACCTTC. The encoded protein is CSVGRGDYGYTF.

The chain combines TRBV10-1 with TRBJ2-5; unclear D gene. CDR1 is WNHNN and CDR2 is SYGVQD in the germline V gene (reference sequence). The V end was cut by 3 bases, the J end by 0 bases, with 5 bases between. The CDR3 runs 13 residues. This CDR3 is CASSESYQETQYF. For the CDR3, the DNA is TGCGCCAGCAGTGAATCCTACCAAGAGACCCAGTACTTC.

The chain recombines TRBV7-8 with TRBJ2-7; D remains ambiguous. Per germline, CDR1 SGHVS and CDR2 FQNEAQ. The CDR3 has 14 amino acids. V lost 1 base and J 3 bases, leaving 10 bases between the germline ends. The CDR3 is CASSLEGSFYEQYF. CDR3 DNA sequence: TGTGCCAGCAGCTTAGAAGGGTCCTTCTACGAGCAGTACTTC.

In its sample, this clonotype was seen many times. CDR3 sequence: CASSILGGYEQYF. For the CDR3, the DNA is TGTGCCAGCAGTATACTCGGGGGATACGAGCAGTACTTC. The gene calls are TRBV6-5 and TRBJ2-7, with D possibly being TRBD2 (6 bases). V lost 5 bases to trimming and J lost 4 bases, with 12 bases between them. The V gene's germline CDR1 is MNHEY and CDR2 SVGAGI. The CDR3 runs to 13 residues.

J is TRBJ2-5 and V is TRBV10-2, with no clear D. The CDR3 has 13 amino acids. Germline loops: CDR1 WSHSY, CDR2 SAAADI. Trimming shortened V by 0 bases and J by 3 bases, and 5 bases separated the two germline ends. Here the CDR3 reads CASSESAKETQYF. The CDR3 region has the DNA TGCGCCAGCAGTGAGTCGGCCAAAGAGACCCAGTACTTC.

V and J are TRBV20-1 and TRBJ2-1; D might be TRBD2 (5 bases). CDR1 is DFQATT, CDR2 SNEGSKA, per germline (reference sequence). CDR3 size: 12 residues. The V end was cut by 7 bases, the J end by 3 bases, with 10 bases between. The CDR3 spells CSDRGFYNEQFF. CDR3 DNA sequence: TGCAGTGATCGCGGGTTCTACAATGAGCAGTTCTTC.

V gene TRBV10-3 combines with J gene TRBJ2-7; 7 nucleotides line up with TRBD1. V was clipped by 10 bases and J by 2 bases; unmatched bases: 8. This CDR3 region has 13 residues. Germline CDR1 ENHRY, CDR2 SYGVKD. The CDR3: CATLGQEAYEQYF. The CDR3 region has the DNA TGTGCCACCCTCGGACAGGAGGCCTACGAGCAGTACTTC.

This clonotype was counted between two and nine times. The rearrangement links TRBV27 to TRBJ1-1; D remains unclear. The V and J ends lost 5 bases and 0 bases respectively, with 10 bases between them. The germline gives CDR1 MNHEY, CDR2 SMNVEV (reference sequence). The CDR3 is 14 amino acids. CDR3 protein: CASSGGMLNTEAFF. In DNA form, the CDR3 reads TGTGCCAGCAGTGGAGGGATGCTGAACACTGAAGCTTTCTTT.

The rearrangement links TRBV5-1 to TRBJ2-1; TRBD2 matches at 10 bases. This CDR3 is built from 16 residues. J gave up 2 bases and V 4 bases, and 6 bases lay outside the gene matches. Germline V gene data show CDR1 as SGHRS and CDR2 as YFSETQ. The DNA for the CDR3 is TGCGCCAGCAGCGCGTTGACTAGCGGGCCCTACAATGAGCAGTTCTTC. It translates to CASSALTSGPYNEQFF.

The rearrangement links TRBV15 to TRBJ1-2; no clear D. Germline CDR1 reads LNHNV; CDR2 reads YYDKDF (reference sequence). V gave up 5 bases and J gave up 6 bases, with 16 bases separating them. The CDR3 extends over 14 amino acids. Here the CDR3 DNA reads TGTGCCACCAGCCCCCCCGAAGGGTCCAATGGCTACACCTTC. It is translated as CATSPPEGSNGYTF.

The chain uses TRBV7-2 and TRBJ2-7; 7 nucleotides match TRBD1. Per germline, CDR1 SGHTA and CDR2 FQGNSA. The CDR3 contains 11 residues. With 1 base clipped from V and 9 bases from J, the junction kept 0 bases outside the gene matches. The CDR3 coding sequence is TGTGCCAGCAGCTTAGGGGACAGGCAGTACTTC. Translating gives CASSLGDRQYF.

This clonotype was seen a handful of times. This chain uses TRBV18 with TRBJ2-5, with a tentative D call TRBD2 (5 bases). The CDR3 is 17 amino acids. V was cut by 6 bases and J by 2 bases, with 22 bases left in between. In germline, CDR1 is KGHSH, CDR2 LQKENI. The CDR3 spells CASSGRAALTGQETQYF. The DNA for the CDR3 is TGTGCCAGCTCCGGACGAGCGGCCCTAACGGGACAAGAGACCCAGTACTTC.

This clonotype appeared a few times. The chain uses TRBV20-1 and TRBJ2-5; D may be TRBD2 (6 bases). Germline V CDR1 and CDR2: DFQATT, SNEGSKA (reference sequence). This CDR3 has 20 residues. Trimming removed 1 base at V and 0 bases at J, with 27 bases between. In DNA form, the CDR3 reads TGCAGTGCTAGAGCCCACGGACGGGAGTCTTACTATCGGAACCAAGAGACCCAGTACTTC. This codes for CSARAHGRESYYRNQETQYF.

The J gene is TRBJ2-5, the V gene TRBV29-1; a weak D match, TRBD2 (6 bases). The CDR3 spans 13 residues. V lost 3 bases and J lost 4, with 12 bases in between. The germline gives CDR1 SQVTM, CDR2 ANQGSEA. The CDR3, as DNA: TGCAGCGTTGACTGGGGAGGTGGAGAGACCCAGTACTTC. This translates into CSVDWGGGETQYF.

This sequence joins TRBV29-1 and TRBJ2-3; TRBD2 aligns across 13 bases. Trimming took 4 bases from V and 2 from J; bases not matched to a gene: 12. Per the germline V gene, CDR1 is SQVTM and CDR2 is ANQGSEA. The CDR3 extends over 18 amino acids. The CDR3 reads CSVVGLAGVFKSTDTQYF. CDR3 sequence (DNA): TGCAGCGTTGTAGGACTAGCGGGAGTCTTTAAGTCCACAGATACGCAGTATTTT.

This clonotype was found a few times. The gene calls are TRBV10-3 and TRBJ2-1; no reliable D call. The CDR3 has 12 amino acids. The germline gives CDR1 ENHRY, CDR2 SYGVKD. Trimming stripped 2 bases from V and 9 bases from J, with 8 bases between. The CDR3 loop reads CAISETPGEQFF. The DNA for the CDR3 is TGTGCCATCAGTGAGACACCGGGTGAGCAGTTCTTC.

This clonotype was counted a few times. The CDR3: CASSLLTENYGYTF. In DNA, the CDR3 is TGTGCCAGCAGTCTCTTGACGGAAAACTATGGCTACACCTTC. The chain is built from TRBV12-3 or TRBV12-4 and TRBJ1-2; D uncertain. Trimming cost V 5 bases and J 2 bases, with 12 bases left between them. This CDR3 is 14 amino acids long.

This clonotype came up a few times. A junction end diverges from the germline sequence, so it may reflect a read error. The rearrangement joins TRBV25-1 to TRBJ1-4; D is ambiguous. Per the germline V gene, CDR1 is MGHDK and CDR2 is SYGVNS. The CDR3 loop spans 13 amino acids. The CDR3 spells CASSEQRNDKLFF. The CDR3 coding sequence is TGTGCCAGCAGTGAACAGAGAAATGATAAACTGTTTTTT.

V gene TRBV29-1 combines with J gene TRBJ2-1; D not resolved. V shed 0 bases and J shed 0 bases, with 15 bases lying between them. The CDR3 is made up of 17 amino acids. CDR1 is SQVTM and CDR2 is ANQGSEA in the germline V gene. The CDR3 protein is CSVEDGSPDSSYNEQFF. As DNA, the CDR3 is TGCAGCGTTGAAGACGGGTCGCCAGATAGCTCCTACAATGAGCAGTTCTTC.